The 13 T cell receptor beta chains presented below share a single source sample, sequenced in a study of blood T cell repertoires in COVID-19. Data came from immunoSEQ multiplex PCR; TCRdb stores just in-frame clones and leaves some out. The table has roughly 300,000 clones, about nine tenths seen once; the top ten hold about 10%. The sequencing sample was made of PBMCs or T cells enriched from blood (not recorded which). These receptors were obtained from a woman in her late teens or twenties who had recovered from COVID-19.

The chain is built from TRBV5-1 and TRBJ2-1; D uncertain. Trimming cost V 4 bases and J 1 base, with 6 bases left between them. CDR1 SGHRS and CDR2 YFSETQ come from the germline V gene. The CDR3 runs 13 residues. For the CDR3, the DNA is TGCGCCAGCAGCCCCGGGTCCTACAATGAGCAGTTCTTC. It specifies CASSPGSYNEQFF. Combining the CDR3 with reference TRBV5-1 and TRBJ2-1 gives the whole variable domain KAGVTQTPRYLIKTRGQQVTLSCSPISGHRSVSWYQQTPGQGLQFLFEYFSETQRNKGNFPGRFSGRQFSNSRSEMNVSTLELGDSALYLCASSPGSYNEQFFGPGTRLTVL.

The chain couples TRBV3-1 (or the pseudogene TRBV3-2) to TRBJ1-6; D possibly corresponds to TRBD1 (5 bases). Germline lookup yields CDR1 LGHDT and CDR2 YNNKEL (reference sequence). This CDR3 is built from 18 residues. V was clipped by 0 bases and J by 2 bases, with 14 bases between them. Here the CDR3 reads CASSQDQGPLTYNSPLHF. In DNA form, the CDR3 reads TGTGCCAGCAGCCAAGATCAGGGTCCCCTGACCTATAATTCACCCCTCCACTTT.

This CDR3 reads CASSYGGARRKLFF. The CDR3 DNA is TGTGCCAGCAGTTACGGGGGGGCGCGGAGAAAACTGTTTTTT. The chain recombines TRBV6-5 with TRBJ1-4, with D possibly TRBD1 on 6 matching bases. Germline V gene data show CDR1 as MNHEY and CDR2 as SVGAGI. V lost 2 bases and J 10 bases, leaving 14 bases between the germline ends. The length of the CDR3 is 14 residues.

This clone was seen a single time. The rearrangement joins TRBV11-2 to TRBJ1-4; no reliable D call. Germline V gene sequence: CDR1 SGHAT, CDR2 FQNNGV. V dropped 0 bases and J dropped 0 bases, with 8 bases sitting between them. The length of the CDR3 is 16 residues. CDR3 sequence reads: CASSLDGGATNEKLFF. The CDR3 DNA follows: TGTGCCAGCAGCTTAGATGGCGGAGCAACTAATGAAAAACTGTTTTTT.

This rearrangement joins TRBV2 to TRBJ1-5; tentative D call: TRBD1 (5 bases). Trimming stripped 8 bases from V and 4 bases from J, with 15 bases between. Per the germline V gene, CDR1 is SNHLY and CDR2 is FYNNEI. The CDR3 has 14 residues. The CDR3 DNA reads TGTGCCAGCGCCGGACAAAGGGGAAATCAGCCCCAGCATTTT. This translates into CASAGQRGNQPQHF.

This clone was counted once. This chain links TRBV19 with TRBJ2-2; 9 bases map to TRBD1. Germline V gene sequence: CDR1 LNHDA, CDR2 SQIVND (reference sequence). J lost 6 bases, V lost 4 bases, and 9 bases had no gene match. The CDR3 contains 16 residues. The CDR3 DNA reads TGTGCCAGTAGTACTACGCGGGACAGGGTACCCGGGGAGCTGTTTTTT. It translates to CASSTTRDRVPGELFF. The whole variable domain, remainder taken from reference TRBV19 and TRBJ2-2, is DGGITQSPKYLFRKEGQNVTLSCEQNLNHDAMYWYRQDPGQGLRLIYYSQIVNDFQKGDIAEGYSVSREKKESFPLTVTSAQKNPTAFYLCASSTTRDRVPGELFFGEGSRLTVL.

This clone was picked up one time. The gene calls are TRBV19 and TRBJ1-5; 8 nucleotides align to TRBD1. The junction had 10 bases not matched to a gene; V was cut back by 2 bases and J by 1 base. The CDR3 loop spans 18 amino acids. Germline V CDR1 and CDR2: LNHDA, SQIVND (reference sequence). The CDR3 DNA reads as TGTGCCAGTAGTATAAAGACTCAGGGGGCGGCGAGCAATCAGCCCCAGCATTTT. Translating gives CASSIKTQGAASNQPQHF.

This sequence joins TRBV7-6 and TRBJ2-3; TRBD2 agrees at 7 bases. Unmatched junction bases numbered 8, after V lost 5 bases and J lost 0 bases. The CDR3 consists of 16 residues. Looked up from germline, CDR1 is SGHVS and CDR2 is FNYEAQ. The CDR3 bases are TGTGCCAGCAGCCTAAGCGCTAGCGGTAGCACAGATACGCAGTATTTT. Translating gives CASSLSASGSTDTQYF.

The V gene is TRBV19, the J gene TRBJ1-1, with D possibly being TRBD1 (5 bases). Trimming stripped 8 bases from V and 11 bases from J, with 15 bases between. The V gene's germline CDR1 is LNHDA and CDR2 SQIVND (reference sequence). The CDR3 runs to 11 residues. This CDR3 is CASSSGARAFF. The DNA of the CDR3 is TGTGCCAGTTCCTCTGGGGCAAGGGCTTTCTTT.

This chain uses TRBV5-1 with TRBJ1-2; a possible D gene is TRBD1 (6 bases). V was trimmed by 0 bases and J by 8 bases, leaving 11 bases between them. The V gene's germline CDR1 is SGHRS and CDR2 YFSETQ. The CDR3 length is 13 residues. For the CDR3, the DNA is TGCGCCAGCAGCTTGGTCAGGGGACGCGGCTACACCTTC. It codes for CASSLVRGRGYTF.

The V and J genes are TRBV28 and TRBJ1-2; 8 bases are shared with TRBD1. The CDR3 has 13 residues. The J segment lost 3 bases and the V segment lost 8 bases, leaving 5 bases of the junction unmatched. The germline V gene encodes CDR1 MDHEN and CDR2 SYDVKM. CDR3: CASGGQEYYGYTF. The CDR3 bases are TGTGCCAGCGGGGGACAGGAGTACTATGGCTACACCTTC.

The rearrangement links TRBV6-5 to TRBJ2-1; perhaps TRBD2 as D (5 bases). V was trimmed by 5 bases and J by 9 bases, leaving 17 bases between them. The CDR3 contains 14 residues. CDR1 and CDR2 (germline): MNHEY, SVGAGI. As DNA, the CDR3 is TGTGCCAGCAGTCTAATTACCGGGATCACTGAGCAGTTCTTC. Its protein is CASSLITGITEQFF.

The rearrangement uses TRBV7-9 and TRBJ2-3; a possible D gene is TRBD1 (6 bases). The CDR3 has 14 residues. Deletions cut 5 bases from V and 2 bases from J, with 11 bases between. Germline-derived CDR1 and CDR2 are SEHNR and FQNEAQ (reference sequence). The CDR3 sequence: CASSLEGVTDTQYF. Written as DNA, the CDR3 is TGTGCCAGCAGCCTCGAGGGGGTCACAGATACGCAGTATTTT.